In its sample, the clone carrying this T cell receptor beta chain was seen once. Its antigen is unidentified. The ends lost 6 bases at V and 5 bases at J; junction bases unmatched: 6. The CDR3 runs 12 residues. Germline V gene data show CDR1 as SQVTM and CDR2 as ANQGSEA. This sample was included in a study of Ad26.COV2.S vaccination and SARS-CoV-2 variants. General observations from the study: Similar non-spike TCR breadth was seen in vaccine and placebo recipients. There was reportedly substantial breadth in spike-specific CD8+ and CD4+ T cell responses after vaccination.

Only in-frame clones appear in the TCRdb table, and some are missing; sequencing was by immunoSEQ multiplex PCR. The sample includes around 350,000 clones, just over 90% of them seen just once. This receptor was taken from a human donor who had recovered from COVID-19. This sequence joins TRBV29-1 and TRBJ2-5, with TRBD2 matching over 7 bases. The material sequenced was peripheral blood, taken after recovery from COVID-19. The CDR3, as DNA: TGCAGCGTCGCGACTAGCTTGGAGACCCAGTACTTC. Its protein product is CSVATSLETQYF.